This T cell receptor beta chain was sequenced during a study of blood T cell repertoires in COVID-19 (dated by TCRdb to the early 2020s). With respect to the entire study: The collaborator samples originated in the United States, Italy and Spain and spanned the acute and convalescent phases of COVID-19. The prospective study material was composed of cDNA or gDNA derived from T cells, B-cell-depleted T cells, or PBMCs. Deeply sampled blood TCRbeta repertoires from subjects exposed to, actively infected with, or recovered from COVID-19 were included in the dataset. The repertoires were made available in a free public database intended to serve as a resource for research on the immune response to SARS-CoV-2. Samples were obtained from the ongoing ImmuneRACE study (first 160 participants) and from 1,000 to 1,500 subjects provided by 6 global collaborators. Sample metadata almost always included a de-identified subject ID, COVID-19 status, age in years and sex. Where available, HLA class I and class II types were obtained from metadata supplied by the sample provider rather than from assay-based typing.

The immunoSEQ Assay, a bias-controlled multiplex PCR, was used to amplify TCRbeta CDR3 regions from genomic DNA. In the original analysis: Nucleated cell counts per sample were estimated from amplification of reference gene primers within the assay. Sequence reads were collapsed and filtered to measure the absolute abundance of every unique TCRbeta CDR3 rearrangement. Productive Simpson clonality was computed per sample as the square root of Simpson's diversity index over productive rearrangements. TCRdb re-hosts the immuneACCESS table, in-frame sequences only. Its copies lack some clones; in the studies checked, an unresolved V gene accounts for under half of them, and the cause for the rest is not known. V and J calls and clone size follow that table, whereas D and trimming were derived from the DNA. In all, the sample holds about 110,000 clones, and nearly 80% of those were seen once. Approximately 16% of the sample lies in the top ten.

On the study overall, not on this receptor specifically: How much clinical and demographic metadata was included differed by source and by participant, and the metadata was provided uncurated.

In regard to this clone: Its antigen remains undetermined. No base qualities exist here, and no much larger clone lies one base off it.

Collaborating institutions collected whole blood in K2EDTA tubes following their own protocols. For TCRbeta analysis, collaborators shipped samples as frozen whole blood, isolated PBMCs, or DNA extracted from either of those sample types. The CDR3 measures 20 amino acids from cysteine to phenylalanine. Only CDR3 DNA remains: 60 bases, in frame from the first base. Specimen: peripheral blood. This clonotype was sampled from a woman of 80 years or more with active or convalescent COVID-19. The sequence is built from TRBV21-1 and TRBJ2-5; the table's TRBD2 call for D was not verified on the DNA. TRBV21-1 has pseudogene status. CDR3 region: CASSKFPPGVSSLQWETQYF. DNA sequence: TGTGCCAGCAGCAAATTCCCCCCGGGGGTGTCTAGCCTACAATGGGAGACCCAGTACTTC.